These 25 T cell receptor beta chains came from one sample sequenced in a study of cytomegalovirus exposure and HLA in healthy donors. The PCR ran on 60 Vbeta and 13 Jbeta primers. Method: immunoSEQ multiplex PCR; TCRdb's copy keeps in-frame clones and lacks some. The profile shows some 110,000 clones, about four fifths of them singletons. Sequencing used PBMCs. The receptor set was obtained from a man aged 40-49 years in good health and CMV-seronegative.

The V and J genes are TRBV19 and TRBJ1-4; perhaps TRBD1 as D (5 bases). Trimming pared 2 bases from V and 2 bases from J, leaving 6 bases between. The CDR3 is 14 residues long. The V gene's germline CDR1 is LNHDA and CDR2 SQIVND (reference sequence). DNA for the CDR3: TGTGCCAGTAGTATACAGGGCACTAATGAAAAACTGTTTTTT. Translated, it gives CASSIQGTNEKLFF.

V usage is TRBV5-1 and J usage is TRBJ1-1, with D perhaps matching TRBD1 (5 bases). Deletions cut 2 bases from V and 2 bases from J, with 13 bases between. The CDR3 totals 15 residues. Germline V lookup: CDR1 SGHRS, CDR2 YFSETQ. This chain's CDR3 is CASSLVQGRNTEAFF. The CDR3 DNA reads TGCGCCAGCAGCTTAGTCCAGGGTCGAAACACTGAAGCTTTCTTT.

This chain connects TRBV5-8 to TRBJ1-5; D unresolved. Germline loops: CDR1 SGHTS, CDR2 YDEGEE. The CDR3 is 14 residues long. Between the trimmed V and J ends, which lost 2 bases and 3 bases, there was a span of 9 bases. For the CDR3, the DNA is TGTGCCAGCAGCTTCCGGGAGTTCAATCAGCCCCAGCATTTT. It translates to CASSFREFNQPQHF. The full variable domain, in which reference TRBV5-8 and TRBJ1-5 provide the parts outside the CDR3, is EAGVTQSPTHLIKTRGQQATLRCSPISGHTSVYWYQQALGLGLQFLLWYDEGEERNRGNFPPRFSGRQFPNYSSELNVNALELEDSALYLCASSFREFNQPQHFGDGTRLSIL.

The chain uses TRBV19 and TRBJ1-1; 9 nucleotides align to TRBD1. The CDR3 length is 16 residues. V lost 3 bases, J lost 4 bases, and 9 bases stayed unmatched. Per the germline V gene, CDR1 is LNHDA and CDR2 is SQIVND (reference sequence). The CDR3 bases are TGTGCCAGTAGTATCGGGACAGGGCTTGGGGCCACTGAAGCTTTCTTT. It specifies CASSIGTGLGATEAFF.

This clone turned up a few times. The chain uses TRBV9 and TRBJ2-2; the D gene is possibly TRBD1 (5 bases). The CDR3 length is 13 residues. CDR1 and CDR2 (germline): SGDLS, YYNGEE. V lost 0 bases to trimming and J lost 7 bases, with 7 bases between them. This CDR3 is CASSVARGGELFF. The CDR3 DNA sequence: TGTGCCAGCAGCGTAGCTAGGGGCGGGGAGCTGTTTTTT. The full variable domain, with the rest looked up from reference TRBV9 and TRBJ2-2, is DSGVTQTPKHLITATGQRVTLRCSPRSGDLSVYWYQQSLDQGLQFLIQYYNGEERAKGNILERFSAQQFPDLHSELNLSSLELGDSALYFCASSVARGGELFFGEGSRLTVL.

This chain links TRBV5-1 with TRBJ2-7; 8 nucleotides match TRBD1. CDR3 length: 13 residues. After removal of 3 bases from V and 3 bases from J, the junction contained 2 bases not matched to a gene. CDR1 SGHRS and CDR2 YFSETQ come from the germline V gene. The CDR3 here is CASSSTGDYEQYF. DNA for the CDR3: TGCGCCAGCAGCTCGACAGGGGACTACGAGCAGTACTTC. Variable domain in full (rest from reference TRBV5-1 and TRBJ2-7): KAGVTQTPRYLIKTRGQQVTLSCSPISGHRSVSWYQQTPGQGLQFLFEYFSETQRNKGNFPGRFSGRQFSNSRSEMNVSTLELGDSALYLCASSSTGDYEQYFGPGTRLTVT.

This sequence joins TRBV19 and TRBJ2-7; unclear D gene. The V end lost 3 bases, the J end lost 1 base, and 7 bases lay between the germline ends. The CDR3 is 13 residues long. CDR1 and CDR2 from the germline V gene are LNHDA and SQIVND (reference sequence). This CDR3 is CASSIRVSYEQYF. CDR3 sequence (DNA): TGTGCCAGTAGTATCCGCGTTTCCTACGAGCAGTACTTC.

This clone has only a few counts. The V call is TRBV2, the J call TRBJ1-5; D remains ambiguous. Germline CDR1 and CDR2: SNHLY and FYNNEI. Trimming left V 3 bases short and J 1 base short, with 10 bases between. The CDR3 is made up of 15 amino acids. The CDR3 DNA reads as TGTGCCAGCAGTGAGAGGAGGCAGAGCAATCAGCCCCAGCATTTT. It codes for CASSERRQSNQPQHF.

V gene TRBV7-2 combines with J gene TRBJ1-2; the D gene is possibly TRBD1 (6 bases). The germline V and J ends were trimmed by 5 bases and 2 bases, with 18 bases remaining between them. Looked up from germline, CDR1 is SGHTA and CDR2 is FQGNSA. The CDR3 length is 16 residues. CDR3 residues: CASSPGRGGLNYGYTF. CDR3 DNA sequence: TGTGCCAGCAGCCCAGGGAGGGGGGGACTCAACTATGGCTACACCTTC. Looking up the rest from reference TRBV7-2 and TRBJ1-2 gives the full variable domain: GAGVSQSPSNKVTEKGKDVELRCDPISGHTALYWYRQSLGQGLEFLIYFQGNSAPDKSGLPSDRFSAERTGGSVSTLTIQRTQQEDSAVYLCASSPGRGGLNYGYTFGSGTRLTVV.

The rearrangement joins TRBV4-2 to TRBJ1-6; D might be TRBD1 (6 bases). The germline V gene has CDR1 LGHNA and CDR2 YNFKEQ. V was pared by 0 bases and J by 7 bases, with 10 bases between. The CDR3 length is 15 residues. The CDR3 DNA reads as TGTGCCAGCAGCCAAGACCTCCAGGGGAATTCACCCCTCCACTTT. Encoded protein: CASSQDLQGNSPLHF.

The chain is built from TRBV7-2 and TRBJ2-3; D remains unclear. From germline, CDR1 is SGHTA and CDR2 FQGNSA. There are 13 residues in the CDR3. Trimming removed 1 base at V and 4 bases at J, with 6 bases between. The CDR3 loop is CASSLDPADTQYF. The CDR3, as DNA: TGTGCCAGCAGCTTAGATCCCGCAGATACGCAGTATTTT.

This clone was seen only once. V is TRBV28 and J is TRBJ2-6; 8 bases line up with TRBD1. The germline gives CDR1 MDHEN, CDR2 SYDVKM. This CDR3 region has 15 residues. V shed 5 bases, J shed 5 bases, and the junction held 5 bases outside the gene matches. The CDR3 spells CASSQGQARANVLTF. Written as DNA, the CDR3 is TGTGCCAGCAGTCAGGGACAGGCCCGGGCCAACGTCCTGACTTTC.

Regarding this clone: The junction shows a germline mismatch at one end, possibly a read error. V usage is TRBV15 and J usage is TRBJ2-1, with a possible D match to TRBD1 (6 bases). CDR1 LNHNV and CDR2 YYDKDF come from the germline V gene (reference sequence). The CDR3 spans 16 residues. In DNA, the CDR3 is TGTGCCGCCAGCAGAGATCTGAGGGGGACCAACAATGAGCAGTTCTTC. Encoded protein: CAASRDLRGTNNEQFF. The full variable domain, its missing parts supplied by reference TRBV15 and TRBJ2-1, is DAMVIQNPRYQVTQFGKPVTLSCSQTLNHNVMYWYQQKSSQAPKLLFHYYDKDFNNEADTPDNFQSRRPNTSFCFLDIRSPGLGDTAMYLCAASRDLRGTNNEQFFGPGTRLTVL.

This clone was seen only a few times. The chain recombines TRBV7-6 with TRBJ1-1, with a possible D match to TRBD1 (6 bases). CDR1 and CDR2 (germline): SGHVS, FNYEAQ. This CDR3 has 13 residues. Trimming shortened V by 1 base and J by 3 bases, and 6 bases separated the two germline ends. CDR3 amino acids: CASSLEGDTEAFF. The CDR3 nucleotides are TGTGCCAGCAGCTTAGAGGGGGACACTGAAGCTTTCTTT.

On this clone itself: Other DNA sequences in the sample encode the same CDR3. The chain is built from TRBV6-1 and TRBJ2-5; 7 nucleotides agree with TRBD1. Germline V gene lookup returns CDR1 MNHNS and CDR2 SASEGT. V trimming: 2 bases; J trimming: 14 bases; junction bases outside the gene matches: 14. CDR3 size: 14 residues. CDR3 region: CASSERVSPGTEYF. The CDR3 DNA reads TGTGCCAGCAGTGAACGGGTTTCCCCCGGGACAGAATACTTC.

This chain joins TRBV28 and TRBJ2-6; 8 nucleotides align to TRBD1. This CDR3 region has 17 residues. V trimming: 6 bases; J trimming: 1 base; junction bases outside the gene matches: 8. The germline V gene has CDR1 MDHEN and CDR2 SYDVKM. The CDR3 nucleotides read TGTGCCAGCAGGCCCGGGCAGGGGGCGTCTGGGGCCAACGTCCTGACTTTC. This codes for CASRPGQGASGANVLTF.

This clone has a handful of counts. At one of its ends the junction is not consistent with the germline gene, which may arise from a read error. The chain recombines TRBV7-7 with TRBJ2-2; D may be TRBD1 (5 bases). Germline loops: CDR1 SSHAT, CDR2 FNYEAQ (reference sequence). The CDR3 sequence is 13 residues long. The chain's CDR3 is CASSFRDTGELFF. As DNA, the CDR3 is TGTGCTAGCAGCTTCAGGGACACCGGGGAGCTGTTTTTT.

The chain uses TRBV7-3 and TRBJ2-2, with a weak D call TRBD2 (6 bases). The CDR3 runs to 14 residues. CDR1 is SGHTA and CDR2 is FQGTGA in the germline V gene. Trimming removed 3 bases at V and 4 bases at J, with 9 bases between. The CDR3 DNA reads as TGTGCCAGCAGCTTCGGAGGGGCCACCGGGGAGCTGTTTTTT. Translation gives CASSFGGATGELFF. Full variable domain (rest looked up from reference TRBV7-3 and TRBJ2-2): GAGVSQTPSNKVTEKGKYVELRCDPISGHTALYWYRQSLGQGPEFLIYFQGTGAADDSGLPNDRFFAVRPEGSVSTLKIQRTERGDSAVYLCASSFGGATGELFFGEGSRLTVL.

The chain joins TRBV27 to TRBJ2-7, with 7 bases aligning to TRBD1. J gave up 4 bases and V 7 bases, and 13 bases lay outside the gene matches. The germline V gene encodes CDR1 MNHEY and CDR2 SMNVEV (reference sequence). CDR3 length: 15 amino acids. The CDR3 bases are TGTGCCAGCAAAACTAGGGGACAGAGTGTTTACGAGCAGTACTTC. This encodes CASKTRGQSVYEQYF.

This chain uses TRBV7-9 with TRBJ2-5; D perhaps matches TRBD1 (7 bases). The CDR3 covers 15 residues. V was pared by 3 bases and J by 2 bases, with 13 bases between. Germline CDR1 and CDR2: SEHNR and FQNEAQ (reference sequence). The CDR3 DNA is TGTGCCAGCAGCTTCACCTCAGGGGGGCAAGAGACCCAGTACTTC. Translation gives CASSFTSGGQETQYF. The full variable domain, rest sourced from reference TRBV7-9 and TRBJ2-5, is DTGVSQNPRHKITKRGQNVTFRCDPISEHNRLYWYRQTLGQGPEFLTYFQNEAQLEKSRLLSDRFSAERPKGSFSTLEIQRTEQGDSAMYLCASSFTSGGQETQYFGPGTRLLVL.

The chain joins TRBV7-2 to TRBJ2-6; TRBD1 is a possible D gene (6 bases). Trimming took off 1 base at V and 2 bases at J, with 12 bases between the two ends. Germline CDR1 SGHTA, CDR2 FQGNSA. The length of the CDR3 is 17 residues. CDR3 loop: CASSLDRGNPGANVLTF. CDR3 bases: TGTGCCAGCAGCTTAGATAGGGGGAACCCTGGGGCCAACGTCCTGACTTTC.

This CDR3 reads CASTRGTGFYEQYF. In nucleotides, the CDR3 is TGTGCCAGCACACGCGGGACAGGGTTTTACGAGCAGTACTTC. This chain joins TRBV6-1 and TRBJ2-5, with TRBD1 matching 9 bases. The J call may not be correct, given that the DNA end is closer to TRBJ2-7. The CDR3 contains 14 residues. Germline values: CDR1 MNHNS, CDR2 SASEGT.

This rearrangement joins TRBV5-6 to TRBJ1-5; D is unresolved. Trimming took off 4 bases at V and 2 bases at J, with 7 bases between the two ends. Germline assignment: CDR1 SGHDT and CDR2 YYEEEE. The CDR3 loop spans 13 amino acids. The CDR3 region is CASSRSGNQPQHF. The DNA for the CDR3 is TGTGCCAGCAGCCGCTCAGGCAATCAGCCCCAGCATTTT.

The rearrangement uses TRBV5-1 and TRBJ1-2; no clear D gene. V lost 7 bases to trimming and J lost 0 bases, with 19 bases between them. The germline V gene has CDR1 SGHRS and CDR2 YFSETQ. This CDR3 has 16 amino acids. CDR3 residues: CASWYGVGIANYGYTF. The CDR3 DNA reads TGCGCCAGCTGGTATGGGGTCGGGATCGCTAACTATGGCTACACCTTC.

V usage is TRBV6-5 and J usage is TRBJ2-1; D gene uncertain. This CDR3 region has 12 residues. Looked up from germline, CDR1 is MNHEY and CDR2 is SVGAGI. Trimming removed 7 bases at V and 1 base at J, with 5 bases between. The CDR3 nucleotides read TGTGCCAGCATGGCATCCTACAATGAGCAGTTCTTC. It specifies CASMASYNEQFF.